Each of the 4 T cell receptor beta chains below was sequenced from the same sample in a study of cytomegalovirus exposure and HLA in healthy donors. Here immunoSEQ multiplex PCR was the method, and the copy in TCRdb shows in-frame clones only, minus some. Among some 170,000 clones, around 86% were seen once, and the ten largest hold roughly 2.7%. The sequenced material came from PBMCs. These receptors were taken from a man aged 18-30 years in good health and CMV-seropositive.

As DNA, the CDR3 is TGTGCCAGTAGTATTAGAACCGAGTACGAGCAGTACTTC. As protein: CASSIRTEYEQYF. The chain uses TRBV19 and TRBJ2-7; unclear D gene. The CDR3 has 13 amino acids. Germline V lookup: CDR1 LNHDA, CDR2 SQIVND (reference sequence). V gave up 3 bases and J gave up 4 bases, with 10 bases separating them. Looking up the rest from reference TRBV19 and TRBJ2-7 gives the full variable domain: DGGITQSPKYLFRKEGQNVTLSCEQNLNHDAMYWYRQDPGQGLRLIYYSQIVNDFQKGDIAEGYSVSREKKESFPLTVTSAQKNPTAFYLCASSIRTEYEQYFGPGTRLTVT.

The chain uses TRBV14 and TRBJ2-1; 7 bases match TRBD2. CDR3 length: 17 residues. The germline CDR1 and CDR2 sequences are SGHDN and FVKESK. Trimming removed 3 bases from V and 2 bases from J; junction bases left unmatched: 10. CDR3 sequence reads: CASSHRRLRGTYNEQFF. CDR3 in DNA: TGTGCCAGCAGCCACAGGAGACTGCGGGGGACCTACAATGAGCAGTTCTTC. Variable domain in full (rest from reference TRBV14 and TRBJ2-1): EAGVTQFPSHSVIEKGQTVTLRCDPISGHDNLYWYRRVMGKEIKFLLHFVKESKQDESGMPNNRFLAERTGGTYSTLKVQPAELEDSGVYFCASSHRRLRGTYNEQFFGPGTRLTVL.

The chain has TRBV7-9 and TRBJ1-1; D is possibly TRBD1 (5 bases). Germline CDR1 is SEHNR and CDR2 is FQNEAQ (reference sequence). The CDR3 runs 13 residues. The V end was cut by 5 bases, the J end by 5 bases, with 12 bases between. CDR3 nucleotide sequence: TGTGCCAGCAGCAGCAGGGAAGATACTGAAGCTTTCTTT. Protein: CASSSREDTEAFF.

CDR3 bases: TGTGCCAGCAGTTCGAGAGGGATCCCCTCGGAGCAGTACTTC. It yields the protein CASSSRGIPSEQYF. The chain recombines TRBV6-5 with TRBJ2-7; D is perhaps TRBD2 (5 bases). Germline V gene lookup returns CDR1 MNHEY and CDR2 SVGAGI. This CDR3 spans 14 amino acids. Trimming left V 4 bases short and J 7 bases short, with 17 bases between.